Listed here are 7 T cell receptor beta chains from one sample, sequenced in a study of T-cell memory formation after mild COVID-19. From the 5' RACE reads, TCRdb called clonotypes with MiXCR, one entry per CDR3 protein. The sample lists about 410,000 distinct CDR3 sequences, more than 20% occurring once. The sample consisted of PBMCs or a T cell subset sorted from them (not recorded which). These receptors were taken from an adult woman who had mild COVID-19 (a few samples of this study predate the infection). Cell type and time point are not known.

V is TRBV4-3 and J is TRBJ2-1; 7 bases line up with TRBD2. J gave up 12 bases and V 0 bases, and 5 bases lay outside the gene matches. Germline lookup yields CDR1 LGHNA and CDR2 YSLEER. This CDR3 is 13 amino acids long. The CDR3 bases are TGCGCCAGCAGCCAAGATTTTCAGCGGGGGCAGTTCTTC. It yields the protein CASSQDFQRGQFF.

This clonotype has more than one count but fewer than ten. This chain uses TRBV29-1 with TRBJ2-5; 9 bases map to TRBD2. CDR3 length equals 15 residues. The V segment lost 3 bases and the J segment 3 bases; nucleotides outside the gene matches: 8. The germline CDR1 and CDR2 sequences are SQVTM and ANQGSEA. The CDR3 region is CSVDGLAGYKETQYF. For the CDR3, the DNA is TGCAGCGTTGACGGGCTAGCGGGATATAAAGAGACCCAGTACTTC.

This clonotype was seen more than once but under ten times. The chain has TRBV5-6 and TRBJ1-2; D unresolved. V was shortened by 4 bases and J by 5 bases, with 18 bases between the two germline ends. The length of the CDR3 is 15 residues. Germline-derived CDR1 and CDR2 are SGHDT and YYEEEE. CDR3 region: CASSPMERSTYGYTF. The DNA for the CDR3 is TGTGCCAGCAGCCCCATGGAACGGTCCACTTATGGCTACACCTTC.

This clonotype has only a few counts. V gene TRBV29-1 combines with J gene TRBJ2-7; 10 positions agree with TRBD1. With V trimmed by 5 bases and J by 1 base, 2 bases remained unmatched. This CDR3 spans 13 amino acids. Germline CDR1 is SQVTM and CDR2 is ANQGSEA. The CDR3 spells CSVRDRGSYEQYF. CDR3 nucleotides: TGCAGCGTTAGGGACAGGGGATCCTACGAGCAGTACTTC.

This clonotype was seen only a few times. This chain uses TRBV4-2 with TRBJ2-4, with 9 bases that match TRBD2. Germline CDR1 reads LGHNA; CDR2 reads YNFKEQ. The trim removed 9 bases at V and 0 bases at J, leaving 21 bases unmatched. CDR3 length: 20 amino acids. CDR3 in amino acids: CASQRPQDFAGGIAKNIQYF. The CDR3 DNA reads as TGTGCCAGTCAGAGGCCCCAAGATTTCGCGGGGGGGATAGCCAAAAACATTCAGTACTTC.

The rearrangement links TRBV6-6 to TRBJ2-3; TRBD1 might be the D (6 bases). Trimming stripped 6 bases from V and 5 bases from J, with 15 bases between. Germline V gives CDR1 MNHNY, CDR2 SVGAGI (reference sequence). This CDR3 region has 14 residues. The chain's CDR3 is CASSGTGMGDTQYF. The CDR3, as DNA: TGTGCCAGCAGCGGCACAGGGATGGGAGATACGCAGTATTTT.

This clonotype showed up just a few times. This chain connects TRBV29-1 to TRBJ2-2; 11 nucleotides align to TRBD2. CDR1 is SQVTM, CDR2 ANQGSEA, per germline. CDR3 length: 14 amino acids. The V segment lost 3 bases and the J segment 5 bases; nucleotides outside the gene matches: 2. CDR3 nucleotide sequence: TGCAGCGTTGATAGCGGGAGGGTAACCGGGGAGCTGTTTTTT. It codes for CSVDSGRVTGELFF.